This T cell receptor (beta chain) was captured by sequencing in a study of blood T cell repertoires in COVID-19. Across the study: Material from acute and convalescent COVID-19 was sourced from the United States, Italy and Spain.

This clone was observed a single time. TCRdb's copy holds only in-frame clones and misses some; the assay was immunoSEQ multiplex PCR. Of just under 350,000 clones in the sample, more than 70% were seen once. This CDR3 has 14 residues. Trimming left V 6 bases short and J 10 bases short, with 21 bases between. CDR1 is MNHEY and CDR2 is SVGAGI in the germline V gene. The sequence was obtained from a man aged 30 to 39 with active or convalescent COVID-19. Input material: peripheral blood. The chain employs TRBV6-5 and TRBJ1-1; maybe TRBD1 (5 bases). In DNA, the CDR3 is TGTGCCAGCAGAGTCCCGGGACGGTGGGGGGTAGCTTTCTTT. Residues: CASRVPGRWGVAFF.